These 19 T cell receptor beta chains were all obtained from the same sample, sequenced in a study of cytotoxic CD8 clonotypes in ibrutinib-treated CLL. TCRdb's table, derived via immunoSEQ multiplex PCR, lists solely in-frame clones and lacks some. The sample holds 35,000 or so clones, around 63% seen once. The material was PBMCs, obtained before ibrutinib treatment. The receptors originated from a human donor with chronic lymphocytic leukemia.

The chain employs TRBV5-6 and TRBJ1-1; 9 bases are a match to TRBD1. The J segment lost 0 bases and the V segment lost 5 bases, leaving 2 bases of the junction unmatched. This CDR3 has 14 residues. Germline V gives CDR1 SGHDT, CDR2 YYEEEE. CDR3 in amino acids: CASRRTGVNTEAFF. The CDR3 DNA sequence: TGTGCCAGCAGGAGGACAGGGGTGAACACTGAAGCTTTCTTT.

The V gene is TRBV9, the J gene TRBJ1-4; TRBD1 matches 7 bases. The CDR3 has 17 amino acids. J lost 8 bases, V lost 4 bases, and 17 bases had no gene match. Germline assignment: CDR1 SGDLS and CDR2 YYNGEE. The CDR3, as DNA: TGTGCCAGCAGCCCGTGGACAGGCTACGGGTGGGTGGAAAAACTGTTTTTT. This encodes CASSPWTGYGWVEKLFF.

The gene calls are TRBV15 and TRBJ2-2, with 13 positions matching TRBD2. V trimming: 2 bases; J trimming: 7 bases; junction bases outside the gene matches: 10. The CDR3 extends over 18 amino acids. Germline V gene sequence: CDR1 LNHNV, CDR2 YYDKDF (reference sequence). The CDR3 sequence is CATSRPVLAGGPVGELFF. In DNA, the CDR3 is TGTGCCACCAGCAGACCGGTACTAGCGGGGGGGCCGGTCGGGGAGCTGTTTTTT. Based on the CDR3 plus reference TRBV15 and TRBJ2-2, the full variable domain is DAMVIQNPRYQVTQFGKPVTLSCSQTLNHNVMYWYQQKSSQAPKLLFHYYDKDFNNEADTPDNFQSRRPNTSFCFLDIRSPGLGDTAMYLCATSRPVLAGGPVGELFFGEGSRLTVL.

For the CDR3, the DNA is TGCGCCAGCAGCTCCACGGGAGCAACTAATGAAAAACTGTTTTTT. Translation: CASSSTGATNEKLFF. The gene calls are TRBV5-1 and TRBJ1-4; D remains unclear. Per germline, CDR1 SGHRS and CDR2 YFSETQ. Trimming took off 3 bases at V and 0 bases at J, with 9 bases between the two ends. The CDR3 extends over 15 amino acids.

V is TRBV2 and J is TRBJ2-1, with D unresolved. V was clipped by 5 bases and J by 5 bases, with 7 bases between them. This CDR3 contains 12 residues. Germline values: CDR1 SNHLY, CDR2 FYNNEI. DNA of the CDR3: TGTGCCAGCAGTAGGGTCCACAATGAGCAGTTCTTC. Protein sequence: CASSRVHNEQFF. Complete variable domain (other parts from reference TRBV2 and TRBJ2-1): EPEVTQTPSHQVTQMGQEVILRCVPISNHLYFYWYRQILGQKVEFLVSFYNNEISEKSEIFDDQFSVERPDGSNFTLKIRSTKLEDSAMYFCASSRVHNEQFFGPGTRLTVL.

This clone has just one count. This CDR3 is CASSRTTTDEKLFF. The DNA of the CDR3 is TGCGCCAGCAGCCGAACCACGACAGATGAAAAACTGTTTTTT. The rearrangement joins TRBV4-1 to TRBJ1-4, with TRBD1 as a possible D gene (5 bases). The CDR3 is 14 residues long. CDR1 is MGHRA and CDR2 is YSYEKL in the germline V gene. Trimming removed 4 bases at V and 6 bases at J, with 12 bases between.

This clone was counted only a few times. The rearrangement links TRBV14 to TRBJ2-7; 16 nucleotides match TRBD2. The CDR3 has 16 amino acids. Germline CDR1 reads SGHDN; CDR2 reads FVKESK. Losses at the gene ends were 3 bases for V and 4 bases for J; bases not matched to a gene: 3. DNA of the CDR3: TGTGCCAGCAGCCAGGGACTAGCGGGAGGGGGTTACGAGCAGTACTTC. It translates to CASSQGLAGGGYEQYF. Full variable domain (remainder filled in from reference TRBV14 and TRBJ2-7): EAGVTQFPSHSVIEKGQTVTLRCDPISGHDNLYWYRRVMGKEIKFLLHFVKESKQDESGMPNNRFLAERTGGTYSTLKVQPAELEDSGVYFCASSQGLAGGGYEQYFGPGTRLTVT.

V and J are TRBV29-1 and TRBJ2-7; maybe TRBD1 (6 bases). Germline CDR1 and CDR2: SQVTM and ANQGSEA. V was pared by 7 bases and J by 6 bases, with 19 bases between. The CDR3 consists of 13 residues. Here the CDR3 DNA reads TGCAGCGCCGAGGGCTCAGGGGTTGCCGAGCAGTACTTC. Its translation is CSAEGSGVAEQYF.

This clone has just a few counts. The V and J genes are TRBV7-8 and TRBJ1-5, with D unresolved. V was shortened by 5 bases and J by 5 bases, with 7 bases between the two germline ends. The CDR3 consists of 12 residues. The germline gives CDR1 SGHVS, CDR2 FQNEAQ. The DNA for the CDR3 is TGTGCCAGCAGCCAGTGGTATCAGCCCCAGCATTTT. Translation gives CASSQWYQPQHF.

This clone was seen a handful of times. The rearrangement joins TRBV7-3 to TRBJ2-3; unclear D gene. V was trimmed by 5 bases and J by 1 base, leaving 4 bases between them. CDR1 is SGHTA and CDR2 is FQGTGA in the germline V gene. The CDR3 spans 12 residues. CDR3 sequence (DNA): TGTGCCAGCAGCGTAGGCACAGATACGCAGTATTTT. This sequence encodes CASSVGTDTQYF.

The chain recombines TRBV27 with TRBJ1-5; no clear D. Per germline, CDR1 MNHEY and CDR2 SMNVEV (reference sequence). Trimming stripped 5 bases from V and 5 bases from J, with 10 bases between. This CDR3 is built from 13 residues. The CDR3 protein is CASSTTPHQPQHF. Written as DNA, the CDR3 is TGTGCCAGCAGTACCACGCCCCATCAGCCCCAGCATTTT.

V and J are TRBV7-3 and TRBJ2-2; D gene ambiguous. The germline V gene encodes CDR1 SGHTA and CDR2 FQGTGA. CDR3 length: 13 amino acids. V was shortened by 3 bases and J by 6 bases, with 8 bases between the two germline ends. The CDR3: CASSLGRAGELFF. Written as DNA, the CDR3 is TGTGCCAGCAGCTTGGGTCGGGCCGGGGAGCTGTTTTTT.

J is TRBJ1-5 and V is TRBV19; no firm D call. Trimming left V 4 bases short and J 4 bases short, with 5 bases between. This CDR3 spans 12 amino acids. The germline V gene has CDR1 LNHDA and CDR2 SQIVND (reference sequence). For the CDR3, the DNA is TGTGCCAGTAGTAAAGAGAATCAGCCCCAGCATTTT. Its translation is CASSKENQPQHF.

This clone has just a few counts. The V and J genes are TRBV7-2 and TRBJ1-2; TRBD1 is a possible D gene (5 bases). V lost 5 bases and J 7 bases, leaving 17 bases between the germline ends. The CDR3 totals 14 residues. Per the germline V gene, CDR1 is SGHTA and CDR2 is FQGNSA. CDR3 region: CASSPGGGGRGYTF. CDR3 DNA: TGTGCCAGCAGCCCAGGCGGGGGTGGACGTGGCTACACCTTC.

V usage is TRBV5-1 and J usage is TRBJ1-2; the D is unclear. The CDR3 runs 12 residues. V gave up 5 bases and J gave up 3 bases, with 8 bases separating them. Germline loops: CDR1 SGHRS, CDR2 YFSETQ. The CDR3 protein is CASRAGDYGYTF. The CDR3 DNA reads as TGCGCCAGCAGGGCGGGCGACTATGGCTACACCTTC.

A few counts support this clone. This sequence joins TRBV11-3 and TRBJ2-3, with D hard to call. Between the trimmed V and J ends, which lost 1 base and 2 bases, there was a span of 16 bases. CDR1 and CDR2 from the germline V gene are SGHNT and YENEEA. This CDR3 has 17 amino acids. CDR3 nucleotide sequence: TGTGCCAGCAGCTTAGGTTTTAACACGGACCCCACAGATACGCAGTATTTT. This translates into CASSLGFNTDPTDTQYF.

The chain is built from TRBV6-1 and TRBJ2-1, with a tentative D call TRBD1 (6 bases). The CDR3 has 15 residues. V was clipped by 5 bases and J by 8 bases, with 19 bases between them. From germline, CDR1 is MNHNS and CDR2 SASEGT. CDR3 protein: CASSPKGGSSYEQFF. CDR3 DNA: TGTGCCAGCAGTCCCAAAGGGGGTAGCTCGTATGAGCAGTTCTTC.

Only a few counts were recorded for this clone. The rearrangement links TRBV5-8 to TRBJ2-7; D uncertain. The V end lost 1 base, the J end lost 2 bases, and 13 bases lay between the germline ends. In germline, CDR1 is SGHTS, CDR2 YDEGEE. This CDR3 is built from 15 residues. The CDR3 sequence: CASSLYETETYEQYF. CDR3 sequence (DNA): TGTGCCAGCAGCTTGTACGAGACGGAGACCTACGAGCAGTACTTC.

The CDR3 sequence is CASSRQEPSSYNEQFF. The DNA for the CDR3 is TGTGCCAGTAGTCGACAGGAACCGAGCTCCTACAATGAGCAGTTCTTC. The gene calls are TRBV19 and TRBJ2-1; TRBD1 might be the D (6 bases). The CDR3 runs to 16 residues. Germline lookup yields CDR1 LNHDA and CDR2 SQIVND (reference sequence). V lost 5 bases and J 0 bases, leaving 14 bases between the germline ends.